This entry concerns a single T cell receptor beta chain. Clones were read by immunoSEQ multiplex PCR, and TCRdb kept only the in-frame ones, dropping some. The profile shows about 80,000 clones, 70% to 90% of them singletons. The V and J ends lost 9 bases and 0 bases, in that order; junction bases with no gene match: 8. Germline V gene sequence: CDR1 SGHNT, CDR2 YYREEE (reference sequence). The CDR3 sequence is 15 residues long. This record comes from a study of control samples from healthy donors and cancer patients. The source is an older woman in good health. What was sequenced was blood. The V call is TRBV5-4, the J call TRBJ2-2; 7 bases match TRBD2. The CDR3 DNA follows: TGTGCCACCGGTCGCCTAGCGGCGAACACCGGGGAGCTGTTTTTT. It is translated as CATGRLAANTGELFF.